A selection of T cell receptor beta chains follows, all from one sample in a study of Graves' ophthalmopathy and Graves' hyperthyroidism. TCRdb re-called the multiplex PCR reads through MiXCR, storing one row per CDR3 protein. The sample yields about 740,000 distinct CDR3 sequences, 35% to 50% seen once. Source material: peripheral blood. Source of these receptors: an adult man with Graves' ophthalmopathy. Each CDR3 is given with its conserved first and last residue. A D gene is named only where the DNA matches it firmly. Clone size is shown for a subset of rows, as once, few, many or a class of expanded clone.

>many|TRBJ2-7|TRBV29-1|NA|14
TGCAGCGTAACCGGGGGGCCAGGGACCTACGAGCAGTACTTC
CSVTGGPGTYEQYF
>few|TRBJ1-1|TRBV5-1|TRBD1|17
TGCGCCAGCAGCAAAGAAGGGACAGGGATAATGAACACTGAAGCTTTCTTT
CASSKEGTGIMNTEAFF
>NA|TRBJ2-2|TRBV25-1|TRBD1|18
TGTGCCAGCAGTTCGGACAGGGGTTGGACCTCACGCACCGGGGAGCTGTTTTTT
CASSSDRGWTSRTGELFF
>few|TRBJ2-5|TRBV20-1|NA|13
TGCAGTGCTAGTGACCGGGTCGGGGAGACCCAGTACTTC
CSASDRVGETQYF
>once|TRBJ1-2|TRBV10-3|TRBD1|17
TGTGCCAGCAGTTTGGGACAGGGAATGATAGCTAACTATGGCTACACCTTC
CASSLGQGMIANYGYTF
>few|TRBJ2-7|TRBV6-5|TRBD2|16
TGTGCCAGCAGTTCACGACTAGCGGGGGGCCTCTACGAGCAGTACTTC
CASSSRLAGGLYEQYF
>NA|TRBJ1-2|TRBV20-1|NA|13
TGCAGTGCCGGGGTCCAGAGGAACTATGGCTACACCTTC
CSAGVQRNYGYTF
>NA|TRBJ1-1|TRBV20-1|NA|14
TGCAGTGCTGCCCGGGACACCGGAGACACTGAAGCTTTCTTT
CSAARDTGDTEAFF
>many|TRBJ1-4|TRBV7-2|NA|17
TGTGCCAGCAGAACAGGGTGGGGAAGCACGACTAATGAAAAACTGTTTTTT
CASRTGWGSTTNEKLFF
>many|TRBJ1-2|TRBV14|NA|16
TGTGCCAGCAGCGGAACGGGAATCCTGGGGAACTATGGCTACACCTTC
CASSGTGILGNYGYTF
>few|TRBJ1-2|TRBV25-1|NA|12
TGTGCCAGCAGAGAAAGGCAACATGGCTACACCTTC
CASRERQHGYTF
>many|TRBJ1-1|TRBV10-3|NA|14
TGTGCCAGCAGTGAAGCGTCGGATAACACTGAAGCTTTCTTT
CASSEASDNTEAFF
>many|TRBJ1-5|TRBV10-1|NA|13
TGCGCCAGCATTGACATTAGCAATCAGCCCCAGCATTTT
CASIDISNQPQHF
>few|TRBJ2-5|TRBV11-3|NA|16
TGTGCCAGCAGCTTAGGGGCTAGAAGTGAGGAAGAGACCCAGTACTTC
CASSLGARSEEETQYF
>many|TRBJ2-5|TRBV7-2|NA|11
TGTGCCAGCAGCTACGTAGAGACCCAGTACTTC
CASSYVETQYF
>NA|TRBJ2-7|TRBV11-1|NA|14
TGTGCCAGCAGCTATCCCCAGGGTGACTACGAGCAGTACTTC
CASSYPQGDYEQYF
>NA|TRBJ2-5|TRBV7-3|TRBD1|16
TGTGCCAGCAGCTTAACCGGGACAGGGGGCTGGGAGACCCAGTACTTC
CASSLTGTGGWETQYF
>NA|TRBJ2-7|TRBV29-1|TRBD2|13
TGCAGCTTTCGGACTAGCGGGAGCAATGAGCAGTACTTC
CSFRTSGSNEQYF
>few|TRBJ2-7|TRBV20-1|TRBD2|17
TGCAGTGCTAGAGAGGTAGCGGGGGGCTTCCCGATCTACGAGCAGTACTTC
CSAREVAGGFPIYEQYF
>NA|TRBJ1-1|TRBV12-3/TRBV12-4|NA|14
TGTGCCAGCAGCCCCGGGGAACCGGGCGCTGAAGCTTTCTTT
CASSPGEPGAEAFF
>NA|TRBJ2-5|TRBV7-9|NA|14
TGTGCCAGCAGCCACCCAGACAGGAAAGAGACCCAGTACTTC
CASSHPDRKETQYF
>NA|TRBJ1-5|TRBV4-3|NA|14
TGCGCCAGCAGCCTCGGACCGAATAATCAGCCCCAGCATTTT
CASSLGPNNQPQHF
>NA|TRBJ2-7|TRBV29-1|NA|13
TGCAGCGTTACCGGGGCAGGGACCCACGAGCAGTACTTC
CSVTGAGTHEQYF
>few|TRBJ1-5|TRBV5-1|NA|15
TGTGCCAGCAGTTTATTCAGGGACAACAATCAGCCCCAGCATTTT
CASSLFRDNNQPQHF
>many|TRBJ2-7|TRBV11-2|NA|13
TGTGCCAGCAGGGGTACAGGGTTAGACGAGCAGTACTTC
CASRGTGLDEQYF
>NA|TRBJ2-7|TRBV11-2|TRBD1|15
TGTGCCAGCACCATAGGACAGGGACTGTCCTACGAGCAGTACTTC
CASTIGQGLSYEQYF
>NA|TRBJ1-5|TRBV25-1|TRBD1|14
TGTGCCAGCAGTGTACGAGGGGGCGAACAGCCCCAGCATTTT
CASSVRGGEQPQHF
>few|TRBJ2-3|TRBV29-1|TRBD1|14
TGCAGCGTTGAAGATCCGGGACAGGGAAATACGCAGTATTTT
CSVEDPGQGNTQYF
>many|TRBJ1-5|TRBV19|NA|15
TGTGCCAGTAGTAGGAACAGGGAACGTAATCAGCCCCAGCATTTT
CASSRNRERNQPQHF
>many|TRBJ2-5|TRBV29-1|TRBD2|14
TGCAGCGTTGTAGGACTAGCGGGATGGGAGACCCAGTACTTC
CSVVGLAGWETQYF
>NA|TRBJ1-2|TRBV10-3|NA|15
TGTGCCATCAGTTACACGGACAGCGCTAACTATGGCTACACCTTC
CAISYTDSANYGYTF
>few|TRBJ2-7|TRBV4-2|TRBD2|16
TGTGCCAGCAGCCGCGTTCAAAGCGGGGCCTCCTACGAGCAGTACTTC
CASSRVQSGASYEQYF
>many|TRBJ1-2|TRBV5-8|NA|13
TGTGCCAGCAGAACGGGACAAAGCTATGGCTACACCTTC
CASRTGQSYGYTF
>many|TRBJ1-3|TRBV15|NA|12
TGTGCCACCAGCCCGGAAAGAAACACCATATATTTT
CATSPERNTIYF
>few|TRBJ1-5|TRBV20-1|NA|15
TGCAGTGCTAGAGGGGGCGGCCGTAGCAATCAGCCCCAGCATTTT
CSARGGGRSNQPQHF
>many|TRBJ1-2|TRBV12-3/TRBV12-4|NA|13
TGTGCCAGCAGTTTCGACGGAAACTATGGCTACACCTTC
CASSFDGNYGYTF
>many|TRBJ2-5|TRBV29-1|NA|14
TGCAGCGTCTCCCTCAGCGGGCAGCAAGAGACCCAGTACTTC
CSVSLSGQQETQYF
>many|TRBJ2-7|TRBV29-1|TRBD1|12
TGCAGCGTCTCGACAGGGGCCTACGAGCAGTACTTC
CSVSTGAYEQYF
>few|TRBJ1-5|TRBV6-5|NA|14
TGTGCCAGCTCCGGACGACTTAGCAATCAGCCCCAGCATTTT
CASSGRLSNQPQHF
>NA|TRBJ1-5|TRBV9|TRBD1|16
TGTGCCAGCAGCGTAGAGGGACAGGGGGGACGACAGCCCCAGCATTTT
CASSVEGQGGRQPQHF
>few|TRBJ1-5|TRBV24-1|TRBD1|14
TGTGCCAGCACTGGGACAGGTTCGAGTCAGCCCCAGCATTTT
CASTGTGSSQPQHF
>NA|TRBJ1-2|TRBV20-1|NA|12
TGCAGTGCTGCGTGGTCTGCCTATGGCTACACCTTC
CSAAWSAYGYTF
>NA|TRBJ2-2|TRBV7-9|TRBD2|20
TGTGCCAGCAGCCAAGAGTTACAGGCGGGCGCGGGGGCGAACACCGGGGAGCTGTTTTTT
CASSQELQAGAGANTGELFF
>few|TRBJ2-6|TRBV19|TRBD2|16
TGTGCCAGTAGTATAGGGGGAGGGCTAGGGGCCAACGTCCTGACTTTC
CASSIGGGLGANVLTF
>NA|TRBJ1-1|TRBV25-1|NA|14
TGTGCCAGCAGTGTCCAATGGGGGCGGGCTGAAGCTTTCTTT
CASSVQWGRAEAFF
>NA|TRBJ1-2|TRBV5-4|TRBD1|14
TGTGCCAGCAGCCAACTCCGGGACAGCTATGGCTACACCTTC
CASSQLRDSYGYTF
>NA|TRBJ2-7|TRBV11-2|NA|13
TGTGCCACCCAGGGTCCTCCACTCTACGAGCAGTACTTC
CATQGPPLYEQYF
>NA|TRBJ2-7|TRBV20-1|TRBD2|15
TGCAGTGCTAGAGTCGGGGAGGGGCCATCCTACGAGCAGTACTTC
CSARVGEGPSYEQYF
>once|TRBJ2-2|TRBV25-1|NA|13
TGTGGCAGCAGCTTGCATTCGTCCGGGGAGCTGTTTTTT
CGSSLHSSGELFF
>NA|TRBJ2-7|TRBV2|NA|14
TGTGCCAGCAGAGCCTCGAGACAGGACTACGAGCAGTACTTC
CASRASRQDYEQYF
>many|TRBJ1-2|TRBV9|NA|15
TGTGCCAGCAGCGTAGACGCGGATCTCAACTATGGCTACACCTTC
CASSVDADLNYGYTF
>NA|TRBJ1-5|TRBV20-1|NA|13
TGCAGTGCTAGAGATTTATACAATCAGCCCCAGCATTTT
CSARDLYNQPQHF
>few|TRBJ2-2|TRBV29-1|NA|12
TGCAGCGTTGAAGGGTGGGGGGGGGAGCTGTTTTTT
CSVEGWGGELFF